The clone carrying this T cell receptor beta chain showed up just once. Its antigen is unknown. V trimming: 4 bases; J trimming: 5 bases; junction bases outside the gene matches: 5. Germline-derived CDR1 and CDR2 are SGHTS and YDEGEE. The CDR3 is made up of 14 amino acids. This entry comes from a study of cytomegalovirus exposure and HLA in healthy donors. Study details: The Caucasian-associated ancestry cluster held under 90% of 300 to 450 genotyped donors.

The PCR was carried out with 60 Vbeta primers and 13 Jbeta primers. The protocol was immunoSEQ multiplex PCR, while the TCRdb copy is restricted to in-frame clones and leaves out a portion. The sample shows approximately 220,000 clones, about 80% of them seen only once. Study-wide points: An analysis done earlier found most TCR beta V segments productive about 87% or about 30% of the time.

The V and J genes are TRBV5-8 and TRBJ1-4; 7 nucleotides align to TRBD1. The origin of this receptor is a middle-aged man in good health and CMV-seropositive. Sequenced material: PBMCs. CDR3 nucleotide sequence: TGTGCCAGCAGCCAGGGACAGAGAAATGAAAAACTGTTTTTT. This gives the protein CASSQGQRNEKLFF. Drawing the rest from reference TRBV5-8 and TRBJ1-4, the complete variable domain is EAGVTQSPTHLIKTRGQQATLRCSPISGHTSVYWYQQALGLGLQFLLWYDEGEERNRGNFPPRFSGRQFPNYSSELNVNALELEDSALYLCASSQGQRNEKLFFGSGTQLSVL.